The rows below give T cell receptor beta chains drawn from one sample of a study of blood T cells in healthy people across ages. Each CDR3 protein gets one entry after TCRdb re-called the 5' RACE reads with MiXCR. The profile shows about 1,500,000 distinct CDR3 sequences, about 40% of them singletons. Sequenced material: blood. Source of these receptors: a woman between 18 and 29 years old in good health. CDR3s include the opening cysteine and the closing phenylalanine or tryptophan. A D gene is named only where the DNA matches it firmly. The size entry is marked missing in some rows and otherwise reads once, few, many or a size class.

j_call v_call d_call clone_size cdr3_aa cdr3_nt
TRBJ2-3 TRBV24-1 . few CATSPAEGRTDTQYF TGTGCCACCAGTCCCGCCGAGGGGAGGACAGATACGCAGTATTTT
TRBJ1-1 TRBV12-3/TRBV12-4 . . CATKGSPHTEAFF TGTGCGACAAAAGGCAGTCCTCACACTGAAGCTTTCTTT
TRBJ2-1 TRBV18 TRBD2 . CASSPVAGGHYQKYNEQFF TGTGCCAGCTCACCGGTAGCGGGAGGGCATTACCAGAAGTACAATGAGCAGTTCTTC
TRBJ2-5 TRBV10-3 TRBD1 . CAISRPTAGTGANEQYF TGTGCCATCAGCCGACCTACTGCCGGGACAGGGGCAAATGAGCAGTACTTC
TRBJ2-2 TRBV5-1 . few CASSLDTYTGELFF TGCGCCAGCAGCTTGGACACCTACACCGGGGAGCTGTTTTTT
TRBJ2-1 TRBV6-1 TRBD2 . CASKLTSGISPYNEQFF TGTGCCAGCAAACTGACTAGCGGGATAAGCCCCTACAATGAGCAGTTCTTC
TRBJ2-7 TRBV27 . many CASSFNGYEQYF TGTGCCAGCAGTTTCAATGGATACGAGCAGTACTTC
TRBJ2-7 TRBV11-2 TRBD2 . CASSLEPSGRGTYEQYF TGTGCCAGCAGCTTAGAGCCTAGCGGGAGAGGGACCTACGAGCAGTACTTC
TRBJ1-4 TRBV7-6 TRBD1 few CASSRTGAGGEKLFF TGTGCCAGCAGCCGGACAGGGGCCGGGGGCGAAAAACTGTTTTTT
TRBJ2-7 TRBV11-1 . . CASSLEEDLEQYF TGTGCCAGCAGCTTAGAGGAAGATCTCGAGCAGTACTTC
TRBJ2-7 TRBV20-1 TRBD2 few CSARDSGEIYEQYF TGCAGTGCTAGGGATAGCGGGGAAATCTACGAGCAGTACTTC
TRBJ2-1 TRBV20-1 TRBD1 . CSARGQGAGNEQFF TGCAGTGCTAGGGGACAGGGGGCTGGAAATGAGCAGTTCTTC
TRBJ2-7 TRBV6-1 . few CATTVTGTFYEQYF TGTGCCACCACAGTGACCGGGACATTCTACGAGCAGTACTTC